These 21 T cell receptor beta chains share one sample of origin, sequenced in a study of beta chain features in type 1 diabetes. Investigators reverse transcribed all isolated RNA, so they sequenced expressed TCRB transcripts. TCRdb's table, derived via immunoSEQ multiplex PCR, lists solely in-frame clones and lacks some. This sample has a few hundred thousand clones; roughly 10% occur once, and the top ten carry approximately 1.4%. The sample taken for sequencing was central memory CD4+ T cells from blood. These TCRs come from a man between 18 and 35 years old in good health.

The rearrangement links TRBV5-1 to TRBJ2-3; no reliable D call. The CDR3 spans 13 residues. Trimming shortened V by 1 base and J by 6 bases, and 9 bases separated the two germline ends. Germline values: CDR1 SGHRS, CDR2 YFSETQ. The CDR3 loop reads CASSLIPSDTQYF. In DNA, the CDR3 is TGCGCCAGCAGCTTGATTCCATCGGATACGCAGTATTTT.

The V gene is TRBV20-1, the J gene TRBJ2-1; possibly TRBD1 for D (6 bases). Trimming removed 6 bases from V and 10 bases from J, with 10 bases in between. The germline gives CDR1 DFQATT, CDR2 SNEGSKA (reference sequence). This CDR3 has 10 residues. CDR3 sequence reads: CSATGSEQFF. CDR3 bases: TGCAGTGCCACAGGGTCCGAGCAGTTCTTC.

This clone was seen more than once but under ten times. The rearrangement joins TRBV29-1 to TRBJ1-2; no reliable D call. Per germline, CDR1 SQVTM and CDR2 ANQGSEA. The CDR3 covers 12 residues. V lost 6 bases to trimming and J lost 4 bases, with 12 bases between them. The CDR3 reads CSVRHSLYGYTF. CDR3 in DNA: TGCAGCGTCAGACACAGCCTCTATGGCTACACCTTC.

This clone is a singleton in its sample. V usage is TRBV4-1 and J usage is TRBJ2-7; TRBD1 matches 9 bases. Germline CDR1 reads MGHRA; CDR2 reads YSYEKL. CDR3 length: 17 residues. Trimming removed 0 bases from V and 5 bases from J; junction bases left unmatched: 11. Written as DNA, the CDR3 is TGCGCCAGCAGCCAAGACATCTTTGGACAGGGGAAACACGAGCAGTACTTC. Translation: CASSQDIFGQGKHEQYF.

The chain carries TRBV29-1 and TRBJ1-1; no clear D. The CDR3 is 13 amino acids. With 3 bases removed from V and 4 bases from J, the gap between germline ends came to 12 bases. Germline CDR1 is SQVTM and CDR2 is ANQGSEA. The CDR3 DNA is TGCAGCGTTGAGCGGGGTCCCAGCACTGAAGCTTTCTTT. Protein sequence: CSVERGPSTEAFF.

This clone was seen more than once but under ten times. J is TRBJ2-2 and V is TRBV25-1; D gene ambiguous. Looked up from germline, CDR1 is MGHDK and CDR2 is SYGVNS. This CDR3 has 15 amino acids. V dropped 1 base and J dropped 5 bases, with 11 bases sitting between them. CDR3 sequence: CASSEFTGWTGELFF. CDR3 sequence (DNA): TGTGCCAGCAGTGAATTCACTGGGTGGACCGGGGAGCTGTTTTTT.

On this clone: A much larger clonotype is one base distant, so this may be a read error. V usage is TRBV14 and J usage is TRBJ2-5; D unclear. The ends were cut back, 1 base at V and 1 base at J, with 10 bases in the middle. Germline loops: CDR1 SGHDN, CDR2 FVKESK. The CDR3 runs to 15 residues. For the CDR3, the DNA is TGTGCCAGCAGCCAAGGTCTGAACACCCAAGAGACCCAGTACTTC. Encoded protein: CASSQGLNTQETQYF.

In its sample, this clone was seen many times. CDR3 region: CSVYGTSNTGELFF. The CDR3 DNA reads TGCAGCGTTTACGGGACTTCGAACACCGGGGAGCTGTTTTTT. The chain links TRBV29-1 to TRBJ2-2, with D possibly being TRBD2 (6 bases). The CDR3 is made up of 14 amino acids. Per germline, CDR1 SQVTM and CDR2 ANQGSEA. Trimming took 5 bases from V and 0 from J, leaving 10 bases between them.

This clone came up a few times. V is TRBV10-2 and J is TRBJ2-7; D tentatively fits TRBD1 or TRBD2 (6 bases each). V lost 7 bases and J lost 2, with 15 bases in between. CDR3 length: 14 residues. Germline values: CDR1 WSHSY, CDR2 SAAADI. The CDR3, as DNA: TGCGCCAGCATTCAACCTGGGGGGCCCTACGAGCAGTACTTC. Protein sequence: CASIQPGGPYEQYF.

The chain carries TRBV11-3 and TRBJ2-1, with D unresolved. Germline CDR1 and CDR2: SGHNT and YENEEA. The CDR3 covers 13 residues. V lost 0 bases, J lost 15 bases, and 15 bases lay in between. CDR3 DNA sequence: TGTGCCAGCAGCTTAGATCTTGGTGGAACCCCGTTCTTC. Translating it yields CASSLDLGGTPFF.

This clone was counted between two and nine times. This chain connects TRBV4-3 to TRBJ2-6; TRBD2 matches 10 bases. J gave up 0 bases and V 2 bases, and 4 bases lay outside the gene matches. CDR1 is LGHNA and CDR2 is YSLEER in the germline V gene. CDR3 length: 18 residues. The CDR3: CASSQTGLAISGANVLTF. The CDR3, as DNA: TGCGCCAGCAGCCAAACGGGACTAGCGATCTCTGGGGCCAACGTCCTGACTTTC.

This clone was observed at least ten times. The V call is TRBV2, the J call TRBJ2-3; D unresolved. CDR3 length: 12 residues. Trimming took off 4 bases at V and 12 bases at J, with 14 bases between the two ends. The germline V gene encodes CDR1 SNHLY and CDR2 FYNNEI. Here the CDR3 reads CASSGTLGSQYF. CDR3 coding DNA: TGTGCCAGCAGTGGGACCCTTGGGTCCCAGTATTTT.

This clone has more than one count but fewer than ten. A read error likely explains this, since a far larger clone differs by one base. The rearrangement links TRBV10-3 to TRBJ1-1; D gene ambiguous. This CDR3 has 14 residues. Germline V lookup: CDR1 ENHRY, CDR2 SYGVKD. The CDR3 DNA follows: TGTTCCATCAGTGAGTCACAAGAGAACACTGAAGCTTTCTTT. Translation: CSISESQENTEAFF.

The gene calls are TRBV25-1 and TRBJ2-1; 9 bases are shared with TRBD1. Germline V gene sequence: CDR1 MGHDK, CDR2 SYGVNS. V lost 5 bases and J lost 8; bases outside the gene matches: 16. This CDR3 contains 17 residues. CDR3 amino acids: CASSNTGGGFFRDEQFF. CDR3 DNA sequence: TGTGCCAGCAGTAATACAGGGGGCGGTTTTTTTAGGGATGAGCAGTTCTTC.

The chain has TRBV5-4 and TRBJ2-1, with TRBD1 matching over 7 bases. J lost 2 bases, V lost 1 base, and 3 bases had no gene match. CDR3 length: 15 amino acids. Germline V gives CDR1 SGHNT, CDR2 YYREEE (reference sequence). CDR3 sequence reads: CASSLSGTAYNEQFF. CDR3 in DNA: TGTGCCAGCAGCTTGTCCGGGACAGCCTACAATGAGCAGTTCTTC.

The rearrangement links TRBV25-1 to TRBJ2-1, with TRBD2 matching over 9 bases. J lost 7 bases, V lost 7 bases, and 8 bases had no gene match. Per germline, CDR1 MGHDK and CDR2 SYGVNS. The CDR3 totals 14 residues. CDR3 protein: CASTGTSFANEQFF. The CDR3 DNA reads as TGTGCCAGCACCGGGACTAGCTTTGCGAATGAGCAGTTCTTC.

This clone came up a few times. This chain links TRBV6-4 with TRBJ2-1; the D is unclear. Trimming left V 3 bases short and J 0 bases short, with 15 bases between. Germline CDR1 and CDR2: MRHNA and SNTAGT. The CDR3 totals 17 residues. In DNA, the CDR3 is TGTGCCAGCAGTGATGGGCTAGGTACGAGCTCCTACAATGAGCAGTTCTTC. Its translation is CASSDGLGTSSYNEQFF.

The chain links TRBV7-2 to TRBJ2-3; 10 bases fit TRBD2. Germline V CDR1 and CDR2: SGHTA, FQGNSA. The ends lost 1 base at V and 1 base at J; junction bases unmatched: 5. The CDR3 extends over 17 amino acids. The CDR3 loop is CASSLGTGTSGTDTQYF. CDR3 nucleotides: TGTGCCAGCAGCTTAGGGACTGGGACTAGCGGCACAGATACGCAGTATTTT.

In its sample, this clone was seen many times. This chain uses TRBV30 with TRBJ1-1; D is unclear. Germline V gives CDR1 GTSNPN, CDR2 SVGIG (reference sequence). The CDR3 sequence is 12 residues long. The V gene lost 8 bases and the J gene lost 0 bases, with 10 bases spanning the gap. The CDR3 loop reads CAMARMNTEAFF. CDR3 nucleotide sequence: TGTGCCATGGCGCGGATGAACACTGAAGCTTTCTTT.

This clone has more than one count but fewer than ten. CDR3 residues: CSVVVVAETQYF. CDR3 DNA: TGCAGCGTTGTAGTGGTCGCAGAGACCCAGTACTTC. The chain carries TRBV29-1 and TRBJ2-5; no definite D call. The CDR3 is 12 amino acids. Per the germline V gene, CDR1 is SQVTM and CDR2 is ANQGSEA. V shed 4 bases and J shed 4 bases, with 10 bases lying between them.

This clone was observed many times. The chain uses TRBV11-2 and TRBJ1-1; the match to TRBD1 covers 8 bases. The CDR3 runs to 14 residues. Per germline, CDR1 SGHAT and CDR2 FQNNGV. Losses at the gene ends were 5 bases for V and 5 bases for J; bases not matched to a gene: 7. CDR3 DNA sequence: TGTGCCAGCAGCCTTCGACAGGGGTGGACTGAAGCTTTCTTT. The encoded protein is CASSLRQGWTEAFF.